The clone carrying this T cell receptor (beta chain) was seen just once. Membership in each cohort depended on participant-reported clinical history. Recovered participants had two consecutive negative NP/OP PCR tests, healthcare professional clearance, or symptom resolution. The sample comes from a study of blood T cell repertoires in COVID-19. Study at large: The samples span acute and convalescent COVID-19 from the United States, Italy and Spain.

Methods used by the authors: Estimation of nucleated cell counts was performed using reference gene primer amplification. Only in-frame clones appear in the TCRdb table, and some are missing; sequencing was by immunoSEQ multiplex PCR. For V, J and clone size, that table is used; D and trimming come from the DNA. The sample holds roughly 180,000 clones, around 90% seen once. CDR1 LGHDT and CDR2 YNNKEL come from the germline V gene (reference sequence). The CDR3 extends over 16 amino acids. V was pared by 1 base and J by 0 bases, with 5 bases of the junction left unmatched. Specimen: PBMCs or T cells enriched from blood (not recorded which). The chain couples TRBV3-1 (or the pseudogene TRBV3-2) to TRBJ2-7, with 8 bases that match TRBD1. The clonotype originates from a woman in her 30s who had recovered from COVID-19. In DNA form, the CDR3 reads TGTGCCAGCAGCCAAGTTTCAGGGGGCACCTCCTACGAGCAGTACTTC. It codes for CASSQVSGGTSYEQYF.